The clone carrying this T cell receptor (beta chain) was seen only a few times. The antigen remains unidentified. This entry belongs to a study of blood T cells in healthy people across ages. Germline assignment: CDR1 SGHDN and CDR2 FVKESK. V lost 1 base to trimming and J lost 0 bases, with 10 bases between them. The CDR3 is 17 residues long. PCR was performed a second time for roughly 7 to 11 cycles using a sample-barcoded 5' primer and a J-beta primer mix. MiXCR, applied by TCRdb to the 5' RACE reads, yields one record per CDR3 protein. This sample has about 930,000 distinct CDR3 sequences, with around 29% found just once. Overall study findings and caveats: Long-lived and aged donors differed, with more naive CD4+ cells and higher diversity in the long-lived.

In addition, the sample was reused for a study of T cells of mothers and their children.

The sequence was collected from a woman in her thirties or forties in good health. The chain joins TRBV14 to TRBJ1-6; D is undetermined. Sample: blood. The CDR3 loop is CASSQAVRSSYNSPLHF. The CDR3 coding sequence is TGTGCCAGCAGCCAAGCGGTCAGAAGCTCCTATAATTCACCCCTCCACTTT.